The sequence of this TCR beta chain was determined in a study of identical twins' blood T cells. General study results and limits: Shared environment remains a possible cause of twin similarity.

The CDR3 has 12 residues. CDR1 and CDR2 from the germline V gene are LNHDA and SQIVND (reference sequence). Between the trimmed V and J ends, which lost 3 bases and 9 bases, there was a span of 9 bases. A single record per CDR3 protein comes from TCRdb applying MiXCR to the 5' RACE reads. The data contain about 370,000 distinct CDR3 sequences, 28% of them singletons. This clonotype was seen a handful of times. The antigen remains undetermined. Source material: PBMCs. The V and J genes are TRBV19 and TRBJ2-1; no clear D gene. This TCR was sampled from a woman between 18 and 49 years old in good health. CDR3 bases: TGTGCCAGTAGTATCGAAAGGAGTGAGCAGTTCTTC. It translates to CASSIERSEQFF.